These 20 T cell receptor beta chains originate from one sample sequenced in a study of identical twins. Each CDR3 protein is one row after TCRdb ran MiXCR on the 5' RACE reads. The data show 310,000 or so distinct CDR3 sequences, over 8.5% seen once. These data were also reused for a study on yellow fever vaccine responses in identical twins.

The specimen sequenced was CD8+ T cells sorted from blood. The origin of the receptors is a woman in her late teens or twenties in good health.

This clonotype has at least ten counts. Here the CDR3 reads CASSGGLGFEQYF. DNA of the CDR3: TGTGCCAGCAGTGGGGGTCTGGGTTTCGAGCAGTACTTC. J is TRBJ2-7 and V is TRBV27, with D possibly called TRBD1 or TRBD2 (5 bases each). The CDR3 totals 13 residues. Germline values: CDR1 MNHEY, CDR2 SMNVEV (reference sequence). Trimming shortened V by 5 bases and J by 6 bases, and 14 bases separated the two germline ends.

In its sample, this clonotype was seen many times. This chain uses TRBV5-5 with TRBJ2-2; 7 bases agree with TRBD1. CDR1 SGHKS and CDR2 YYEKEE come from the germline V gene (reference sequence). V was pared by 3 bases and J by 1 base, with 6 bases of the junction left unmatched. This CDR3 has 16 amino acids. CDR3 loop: CASSYSRTGNTGELFF. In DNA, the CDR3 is TGTGCCAGCAGCTACTCCCGGACAGGGAACACCGGGGAGCTGTTTTTT.

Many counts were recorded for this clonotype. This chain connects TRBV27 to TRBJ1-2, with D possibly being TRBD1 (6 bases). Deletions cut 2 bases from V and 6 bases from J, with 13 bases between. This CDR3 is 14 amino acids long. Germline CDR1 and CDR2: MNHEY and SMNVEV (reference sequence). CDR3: CASSLVQGMDGYTF. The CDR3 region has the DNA TGTGCCAGCAGTTTAGTGCAGGGGATGGATGGCTACACCTTC.

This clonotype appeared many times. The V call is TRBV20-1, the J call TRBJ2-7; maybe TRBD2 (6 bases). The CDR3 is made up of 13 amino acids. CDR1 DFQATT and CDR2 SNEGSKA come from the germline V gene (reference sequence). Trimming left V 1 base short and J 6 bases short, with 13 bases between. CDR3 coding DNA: TGCAGTGCTAGAGCAGGGACTCTCCTCGAGCAGTACTTC. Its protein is CSARAGTLLEQYF.

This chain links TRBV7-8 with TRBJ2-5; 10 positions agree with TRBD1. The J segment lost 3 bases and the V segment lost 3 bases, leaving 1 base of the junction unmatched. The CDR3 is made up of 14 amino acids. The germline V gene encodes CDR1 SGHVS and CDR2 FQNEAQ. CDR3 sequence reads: CASSFGTGEETQYF. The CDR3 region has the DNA TGTGCCAGCAGCTTCGGGACAGGGGAAGAGACCCAGTACTTC.

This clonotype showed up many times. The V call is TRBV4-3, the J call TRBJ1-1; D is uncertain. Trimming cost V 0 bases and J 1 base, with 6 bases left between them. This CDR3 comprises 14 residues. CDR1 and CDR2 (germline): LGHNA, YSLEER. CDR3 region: CASSQDRGNTEAFF. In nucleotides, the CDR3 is TGCGCCAGCAGCCAAGACCGGGGGAACACTGAAGCTTTCTTT.

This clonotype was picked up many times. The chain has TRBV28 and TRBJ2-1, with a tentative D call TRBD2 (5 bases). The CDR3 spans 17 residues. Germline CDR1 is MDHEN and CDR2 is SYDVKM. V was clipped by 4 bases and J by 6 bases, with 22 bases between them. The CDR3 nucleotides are TGTGCCAGCAGTTCGCCCGATAGCGTATTAACGGCCAATGAGCAGTTCTTC. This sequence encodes CASSSPDSVLTANEQFF.

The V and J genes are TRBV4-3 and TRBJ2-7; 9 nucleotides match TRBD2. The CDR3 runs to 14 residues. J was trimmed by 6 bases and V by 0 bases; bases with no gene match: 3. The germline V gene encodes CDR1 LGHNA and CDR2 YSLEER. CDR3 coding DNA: TGCGCCAGCAGCCAAGAGGCGGGGGGGGGCGAGCAGTACTTC. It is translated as CASSQEAGGGEQYF.

The DNA of the CDR3 is TGTGCCAGCAGCTTGCGGGCTAGCGGGAGTCACGAGCAGTACTTC. Its translation: CASSLRASGSHEQYF. The rearrangement uses TRBV5-6 and TRBJ2-7; the match to TRBD2 covers 10 bases. The CDR3 loop spans 15 amino acids. J was trimmed by 5 bases and V by 1 base; bases with no gene match: 6. CDR1 SGHDT and CDR2 YYEEEE come from the germline V gene.

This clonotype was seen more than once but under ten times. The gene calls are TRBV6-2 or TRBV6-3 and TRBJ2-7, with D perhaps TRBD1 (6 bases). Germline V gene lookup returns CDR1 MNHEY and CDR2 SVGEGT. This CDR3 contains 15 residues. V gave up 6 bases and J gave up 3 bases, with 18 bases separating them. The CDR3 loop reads CASSQNRGQHYEQYF. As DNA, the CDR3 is TGTGCCAGCAGCCAAAATCGCGGACAGCACTACGAGCAGTACTTC.

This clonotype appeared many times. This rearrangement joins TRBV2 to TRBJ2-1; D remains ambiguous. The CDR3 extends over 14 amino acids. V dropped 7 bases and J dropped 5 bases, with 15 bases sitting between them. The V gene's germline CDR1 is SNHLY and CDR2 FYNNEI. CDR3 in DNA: TGTGCCAGCACCCCATGGGCGAGTAACAATGAGCAGTTCTTC. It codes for CASTPWASNNEQFF.

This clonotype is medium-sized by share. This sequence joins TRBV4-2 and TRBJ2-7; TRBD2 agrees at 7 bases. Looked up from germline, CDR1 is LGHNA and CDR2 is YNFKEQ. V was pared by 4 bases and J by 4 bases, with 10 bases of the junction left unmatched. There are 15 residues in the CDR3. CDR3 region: CASSPDRDGGYEQYF. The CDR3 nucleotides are TGTGCCAGCAGCCCCGACCGGGACGGGGGGTACGAGCAGTACTTC.

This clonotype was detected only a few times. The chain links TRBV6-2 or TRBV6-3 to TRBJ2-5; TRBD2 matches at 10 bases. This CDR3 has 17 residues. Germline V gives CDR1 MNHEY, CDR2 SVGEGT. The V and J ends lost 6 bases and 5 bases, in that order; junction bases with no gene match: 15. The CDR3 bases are TGTGCCAGCAGACCCCTGTCAACTAGCGGGGCTCGGGAGACCCAGTACTTC. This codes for CASRPLSTSGARETQYF.

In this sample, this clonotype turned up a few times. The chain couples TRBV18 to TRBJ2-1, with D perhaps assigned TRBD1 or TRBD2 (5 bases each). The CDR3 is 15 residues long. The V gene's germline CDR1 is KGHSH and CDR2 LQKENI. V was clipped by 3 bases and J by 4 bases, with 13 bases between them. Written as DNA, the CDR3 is TGTGCCAGCTCACCCCCGGGACGCCGGTACAATGAGCAGTTCTTC. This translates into CASSPPGRRYNEQFF.

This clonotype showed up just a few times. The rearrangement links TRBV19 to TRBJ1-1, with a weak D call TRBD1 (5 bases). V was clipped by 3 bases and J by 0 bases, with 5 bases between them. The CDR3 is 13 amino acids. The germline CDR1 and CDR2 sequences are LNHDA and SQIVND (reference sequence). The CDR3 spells CASSMGLNTEAFF. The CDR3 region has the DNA TGTGCCAGTAGTATGGGGCTGAACACTGAAGCTTTCTTT.

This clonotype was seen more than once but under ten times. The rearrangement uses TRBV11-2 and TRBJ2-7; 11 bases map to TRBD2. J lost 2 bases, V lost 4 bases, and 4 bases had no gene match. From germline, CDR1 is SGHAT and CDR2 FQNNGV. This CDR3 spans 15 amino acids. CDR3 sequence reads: CASSSTSGDTYEQYF. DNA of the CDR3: TGTGCCAGCAGCTCGACTAGCGGGGACACCTACGAGCAGTACTTC.

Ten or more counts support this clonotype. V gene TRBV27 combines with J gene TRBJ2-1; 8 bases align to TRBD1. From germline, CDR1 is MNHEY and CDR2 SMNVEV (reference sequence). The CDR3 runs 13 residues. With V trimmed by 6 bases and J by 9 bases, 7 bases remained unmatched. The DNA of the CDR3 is TGTGCCAGCAGCTTTGGACAGGGCGCTGAGCAGTTCTTC. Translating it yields CASSFGQGAEQFF.

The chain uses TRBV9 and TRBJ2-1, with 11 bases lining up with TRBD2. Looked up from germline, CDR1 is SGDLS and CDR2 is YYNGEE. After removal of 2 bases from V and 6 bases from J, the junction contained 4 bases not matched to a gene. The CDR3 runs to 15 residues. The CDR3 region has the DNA TGTGCCAGCAGCGTCGGTACTAGCGGGGGCAATGAGCAGTTCTTC. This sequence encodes CASSVGTSGGNEQFF.

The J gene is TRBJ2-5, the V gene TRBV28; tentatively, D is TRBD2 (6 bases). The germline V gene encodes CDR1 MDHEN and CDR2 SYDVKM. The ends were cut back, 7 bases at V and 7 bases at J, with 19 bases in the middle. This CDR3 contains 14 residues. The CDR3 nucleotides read TGTGCCAGCAATCCGGGACTCCCGATAGGGACCCAGTACTTC. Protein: CASNPGLPIGTQYF.

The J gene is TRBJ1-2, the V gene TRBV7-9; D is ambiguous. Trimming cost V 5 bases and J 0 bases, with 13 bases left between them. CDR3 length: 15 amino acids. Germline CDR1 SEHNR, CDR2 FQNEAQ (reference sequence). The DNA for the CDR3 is TGTGCCAGCAGCCCTTTTACCGGGCCTAACTATGGCTACACCTTC. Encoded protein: CASSPFTGPNYGYTF.